These 15 T cell receptor beta chains came from one sample sequenced in a study of shared clonotypes between healthy human individuals (dated by TCRdb to about 2020). CD8 naive samples were obtained by positive selection for CCR7 among CD45RO-negative cells, yielding a CD45RA+CCR7+ population from which TemRA cells were excluded. Receptor libraries were prepared by the immunoSEQ multiplex PCR assay. TCRdb limited this immuneACCESS table to in-frame rearrangements with V and J called. A share of clones is missing; checked studies link under half to unresolved V genes, and the rest is unexplained. Within this sample are fewer than 850,000 clones, with approximately 97% of them counted one time only. The ten largest account for roughly 0.23% of the sample. The specimen sequenced was naive CD8+ T cells sorted from blood. The label giving this sample's cell subset or site can be read as: CD45RA+CCR7+. The receptors stem from a man aged 25-45 years in good health.

CDR3: CASGQNTEAFF. The CDR3 nucleotides read TGTGCCAGTGGACAGAACACTGAAGCTTTCTTT. The chain has TRBV2 and TRBJ1-1, with TRBD1 as a possible D gene (5 bases). Germline CDR1 reads SNHLY; CDR2 reads FYNNEI. CDR3 length: 11 amino acids. Deletions cut 9 bases from V and 1 base from J, with 6 bases between.

V gene TRBV7-9 combines with J gene TRBJ2-1, with 10 positions matching TRBD2. This CDR3 region has 15 residues. Germline-derived CDR1 and CDR2 are SEHNR and FQNEAQ (reference sequence). V was clipped by 3 bases and J by 3 bases; unmatched bases: 2. The CDR3 is CASSLTSGYYNEQFF. The CDR3 DNA is TGTGCCAGCAGCTTGACTAGCGGGTACTACAATGAGCAGTTCTTC.

The genes are TRBV6-6 and TRBJ2-2; a possible D gene is TRBD2 (5 bases). Germline-derived CDR1 and CDR2 are MNHNY and SVGAGI (reference sequence). This CDR3 contains 16 residues. Trimming took 0 bases from V and 1 from J, leaving 9 bases between them. In DNA form, the CDR3 reads TGTGCCAGCAGTTACTCGAATGCGGGGAACACCGGGGAGCTGTTTTTT. Its protein product is CASSYSNAGNTGELFF.

The J gene is TRBJ2-7, the V gene TRBV7-9; D remains unclear. Germline CDR1 and CDR2: SEHNR and FQNEAQ (reference sequence). This CDR3 is built from 13 residues. Trimming stripped 4 bases from V and 5 bases from J, with 12 bases between. The CDR3 DNA reads TGTGCCAGCAGCTCCCCGCTAGAGAACGAGCAGTACTTC. Amino acid sequence: CASSSPLENEQYF.

V is TRBV19 and J is TRBJ2-7, with 7 nucleotides matching TRBD1. V trimming: 5 bases; J trimming: 3 bases; junction bases outside the gene matches: 7. Per the germline V gene, CDR1 is LNHDA and CDR2 is SQIVND (reference sequence). The CDR3 has 14 residues. The CDR3 here is CASSASGTVYEQYF. The CDR3 coding sequence is TGTGCCAGTAGTGCCTCCGGGACAGTCTACGAGCAGTACTTC. Full variable domain (remainder filled in from reference TRBV19 and TRBJ2-7): DGGITQSPKYLFRKEGQNVTLSCEQNLNHDAMYWYRQDPGQGLRLIYYSQIVNDFQKGDIAEGYSVSREKKESFPLTVTSAQKNPTAFYLCASSASGTVYEQYFGPGTRLTVT.

This clone was seen only once. The V gene is TRBV7-9, the J gene TRBJ2-7, with a possible D match to TRBD2 (5 bases). V was clipped by 5 bases and J by 0 bases, with 11 bases between them. The CDR3 has 14 residues. Germline V gives CDR1 SEHNR, CDR2 FQNEAQ (reference sequence). CDR3 residues: CASSRSESSYEQYF. DNA of the CDR3: TGTGCCAGCAGCCGTAGCGAGAGCTCCTACGAGCAGTACTTC.

As to this clone: The same CDR3 can be traced to other DNA sequences in this sample. The chain couples TRBV27 to TRBJ2-1; no firm D call. Trimming cost V 4 bases and J 6 bases, with 7 bases left between them. Germline values: CDR1 MNHEY, CDR2 SMNVEV (reference sequence). There are 12 residues in the CDR3. CDR3 nucleotide sequence: TGTGCCAGCAGTTCCCGGAGCAATGAGCAGTTCTTC. Its translation: CASSSRSNEQFF.

V gene TRBV2 combines with J gene TRBJ1-5, with D perhaps TRBD1 (5 bases). The V gene's germline CDR1 is SNHLY and CDR2 FYNNEI. Trimming shortened V by 7 bases and J by 3 bases, and 10 bases separated the two germline ends. The CDR3 consists of 13 residues. CDR3 sequence reads: CASKGPNNQPQHF. CDR3 in DNA: TGTGCCAGCAAGGGGCCGAACAATCAGCCCCAGCATTTT. Drawing the rest from reference TRBV2 and TRBJ1-5, the complete variable domain is EPEVTQTPSHQVTQMGQEVILRCVPISNHLYFYWYRQILGQKVEFLVSFYNNEISEKSEIFDDQFSVERPDGSNFTLKIRSTKLEDSAMYFCASKGPNNQPQHFGDGTRLSIL.

This rearrangement joins TRBV28 to TRBJ2-1; D is perhaps TRBD2 (5 bases). The CDR3 is 15 residues long. Looked up from germline, CDR1 is MDHEN and CDR2 is SYDVKM. Trimming cost V 6 bases and J 6 bases, with 18 bases left between them. CDR3 bases: TGTGCCAGCAGACCCCCGGGATCAGCGCCCAATGAGCAGTTCTTC. The encoded protein is CASRPPGSAPNEQFF.

The chain has TRBV7-2 and TRBJ2-1, with D possibly being TRBD2 (6 bases). Germline-derived CDR1 and CDR2 are SGHTA and FQGNSA. This CDR3 comprises 14 residues. Trimming removed 8 bases from V and 1 base from J, with 12 bases in between. CDR3 sequence: CASGRDLSYNEQFF. The DNA for the CDR3 is TGTGCCAGCGGGCGGGATTTATCCTACAATGAGCAGTTCTTC. The full variable domain, rest sourced from reference TRBV7-2 and TRBJ2-1, is GAGVSQSPSNKVTEKGKDVELRCDPISGHTALYWYRQSLGQGLEFLIYFQGNSAPDKSGLPSDRFSAERTGGSVSTLTIQRTQQEDSAVYLCASGRDLSYNEQFFGPGTRLTVL.

The V and J genes are TRBV7-9 and TRBJ2-3; 7 bases are shared with TRBD2. V lost 5 bases, J lost 5 bases, and 10 bases stayed unmatched. CDR3 size: 15 residues. The germline V gene has CDR1 SEHNR and CDR2 FQNEAQ (reference sequence). CDR3 loop: CASSLRGGSIDTQYF. CDR3 bases: TGTGCCAGCAGCCTCCGCGGCGGGAGTATAGATACGCAGTATTTT.

This chain connects TRBV27 to TRBJ1-2, with a possible D match to TRBD1 (6 bases). With 6 bases removed from V and 2 bases from J, the gap between germline ends came to 28 bases. Germline V gene data show CDR1 as MNHEY and CDR2 as SMNVEV (reference sequence). The CDR3 has 19 residues. CDR3 residues: CASRKGRKGGPGRNYGYTF. The CDR3 DNA reads as TGTGCCAGCAGGAAAGGGCGAAAGGGGGGGCCGGGCAGAAACTATGGCTACACCTTC.

The chain carries TRBV6-5 and TRBJ1-1, with a possible D match to TRBD1 (6 bases). Germline V lookup: CDR1 MNHEY, CDR2 SVGAGI. The CDR3 is 12 residues long. Trimming stripped 6 bases from V and 4 bases from J, with 9 bases between. The CDR3: CASRGGGTEAFF. In DNA, the CDR3 is TGTGCCAGCAGGGGGGGCGGCACTGAAGCTTTCTTT.

The chain uses TRBV13 and TRBJ2-5; no clear D gene. The CDR3 sequence is 12 residues long. V was cut by 3 bases and J by 5 bases, with 7 bases left in between. Germline assignment: CDR1 PRHDT and CDR2 FYEKMQ (reference sequence). The CDR3 loop reads CASSFRSETQYF. For the CDR3, the DNA is TGTGCCAGCAGCTTCAGGTCTGAGACCCAGTACTTC. Complete variable domain (other parts from reference TRBV13 and TRBJ2-5): AAGVIQSPRHLIKEKRETATLKCYPIPRHDTVYWYQQGPGQDPQFLISFYEKMQSDKGSIPDRFSAQQFSDYHSELNMSSLELGDSALYFCASSFRSETQYFGPGTRLLVL.

V gene TRBV5-1 combines with J gene TRBJ2-3; D gene uncertain. In germline, CDR1 is SGHRS, CDR2 YFSETQ. Trimming cost V 1 base and J 2 bases, with 2 bases left between them. The CDR3 loop spans 12 amino acids. The CDR3 bases are TGCGCCAGCAGCTTGCTCACAGATACGCAGTATTTT. It yields the protein CASSLLTDTQYF.